These T cell receptor beta chains were read from a single sample in a study of T cell responses to AZD1222 COVID-19 vaccine. Libraries were prepared by immunoSEQ multiplex PCR; TCRdb keeps only in-frame clonotypes and omits some of them. The profile shows approximately 80,000 clones, around 89% of them singletons. The specimen comprised peripheral blood, sampled on day 0 of AZD1222 vaccination. The origin of the receptors is an adult in good health. CDR3s include the opening cysteine and the closing phenylalanine or tryptophan. D genes are given only for firm matches. The size entry is marked missing in some rows and otherwise reads once, few, many or a size class.

size | J | D | V | DNA | CDR3
NA | TRBJ2-7 | NA | TRBV3-1/TRBV3-2 | TGTGCCAGCAAAGAGGTCGACGGAGAATACGAGCAGTACTTC | CASKEVDGEYEQYF
NA | TRBJ1-1 | NA | TRBV11-1 | TGTGCCAGCAGCTTGGGGTGGTCGAACACTGAAGCTTTCTTT | CASSLGWSNTEAFF
NA | TRBJ2-3 | NA | TRBV5-1 | TGCGCCAGCAGCCCCACAGATACGCAGTATTTT | CASSPTDTQYF
NA | TRBJ1-4 | NA | TRBV7-3 | TGTGCCAGCAGCATAGGGAACGCAACTAATGAAAAACTGTTTTTT | CASSIGNATNEKLFF
once | TRBJ1-3 | NA | TRBV18 | TGTGCCAGCTCACCACGAGGCAGGGGTCCTGGAAACACCATATATTTT | CASSPRGRGPGNTIYF
NA | TRBJ2-3 | NA | TRBV12-3/TRBV12-4 | TGTGCCAGCAGGGGGACAGATACGCAGTATTTT | CASRGTDTQYF
NA | TRBJ1-2 | TRBD1 | TRBV3-1/TRBV3-2 | TGTGCCAGCAGTCTGGGGACAGGGAAAAACTATGGCTACACCTTC | CASSLGTGKNYGYTF
NA | TRBJ1-2 | NA | TRBV14 | TGTGCCAGCAGCCGACGTTACTATGGCTACACCTTC | CASSRRYYGYTF
NA | TRBJ2-5 | NA | TRBV6-4 | TGTGCCAGGAGGTGGAAGGGGGAGCAAGAGACCCAGTACTTC | CARRWKGEQETQYF
NA | TRBJ2-3 | TRBD2 | TRBV6-1 | TGTGCCAGCAGTGAACCGGGACTAGCGGGAGAAAGAACAGATACGCAGTATTTT | CASSEPGLAGERTDTQYF
NA | TRBJ2-7 | NA | TRBV7-6 | TGTGCCAGCAGCCATAACCAGGGCGGCGAGCAGTACTTC | CASSHNQGGEQYF
NA | TRBJ1-2 | TRBD1 | TRBV28 | TGTGCCAGCAGTCCGGGACAGGGGCGAGGCTACACCTTC | CASSPGQGRGYTF
NA | TRBJ2-3 | NA | TRBV20-1 | TGCAGTGCTAGCCTGGCCGGAACGCAGTATTTT | CSASLAGTQYF
NA | TRBJ2-3 | TRBD1 | TRBV28 | TGTGCCAGCAGTTCCGTGAGAAGGACAGGGGGAGATACGCAGTATTTT | CASSSVRRTGGDTQYF
NA | TRBJ1-5 | NA | TRBV6-2/TRBV6-3 | TGTGCCAGCAGTTCACCTGGAAGAGGCAATCAGCCCCAGCATTTT | CASSSPGRGNQPQHF
NA | TRBJ2-1 | TRBD2 | TRBV7-6 | TGTGCCAGCAGCTTAGTCGTCCCTTTAGCGGGCTACTACAATGAGCAGTTCTTC | CASSLVVPLAGYYNEQFF
NA | TRBJ1-2 | NA | TRBV28 | TGTGCCATCCTAAGACAAGGCGAAGTCTATGGCTACACCTTC | CAILRQGEVYGYTF
NA | TRBJ2-2 | NA | TRBV11-2 | TGTGCCAGCAGCCCCTCCACCGGGGAGCTGTTTTTT | CASSPSTGELFF
NA | TRBJ1-5 | NA | TRBV28 | TGTGCCACTGAGGGTTTTGGCAATCAGCCCCAGCATTTT | CATEGFGNQPQHF
NA | TRBJ1-2 | NA | TRBV9 | TGTGCCAGCAGCTCCTCGGGACGGCCTTATGGCTACACCTTC | CASSSSGRPYGYTF